Only one count was recorded for the clone carrying this T cell receptor (beta chain). The target antigen is unknown. Sequencing was performed with immunoSEQ multiplex PCR; in TCRdb, only in-frame clones are kept and a portion is missing. This table has over 15,000 clones, over 65% appearing once. The CDR3 runs to 14 residues. From germline, CDR1 is SGHRS and CDR2 YFSETQ. J gave up 4 bases and V 3 bases, and 4 bases lay outside the gene matches. Cyclophosphamide on days +3 and +4 followed busulfan-fludarabine conditioning and a marrow graft. This entry comes from a study of T cells after posttransplantation cyclophosphamide. Study results and caveats: Tissue-infiltrating T cells from skin or gut overlapped little with blood T cells. Later blood repertoires were often dominated by clones from the donor CD8+ memory compartment. TRB clonality was highly associated with recipient CMV seropositivity and reactivation.

The sequence came from a male patient in his 30s who received an allogeneic stem cell transplant from a related donor, was CMV-positive, and had acute GVHD only. Certain T cells may be donor cells from the graft. This chain links TRBV5-1 with TRBJ2-5; TRBD2 aligns across 9 bases. The specimen was PBMCs, collected after an allogeneic stem cell transplant with post-transplant cyclophosphamide. CDR3 in amino acids: CASSSTSGGETQYF. The CDR3, as DNA: TGCGCCAGCAGCTCGACTAGCGGAGGAGAGACCCAGTACTTC. Full variable domain (remainder filled in from reference TRBV5-1 and TRBJ2-5): KAGVTQTPRYLIKTRGQQVTLSCSPISGHRSVSWYQQTPGQGLQFLFEYFSETQRNKGNFPGRFSGRQFSNSRSEMNVSTLELGDSALYLCASSSTSGGETQYFGPGTRLLVL.